These 4 T cell receptor beta chains were all obtained from the same sample, sequenced in a study of CD4 and CD8 cells across lung adenocarcinoma regions. TCRdb used MiXCR to reprocess the PCR reads, holding one entry per CDR3 protein. The table has about 11,000 distinct CDR3 sequences, approximately 58% seen once. What was sequenced was CD8+ T cells from the margin of a lung tumor. The receptors were gathered from a male donor with lung adenocarcinoma. The CD4 and CD8 labels of this study may be unreliable.

This clonotype has only a few counts. The rearrangement uses TRBV28 and TRBJ1-2, with 7 nucleotides matching TRBD1. This CDR3 spans 15 amino acids. Germline assignment: CDR1 MDHEN and CDR2 SYDVKM. Trimming removed 5 bases from V and 4 bases from J; junction bases left unmatched: 10. CDR3 amino acids: CASSIQGSGSYGYTF. CDR3 bases: TGTGCCAGCAGTATACAGGGGAGCGGAAGCTATGGCTACACCTTC.

The sample holds a few counts of this clonotype. The J gene is TRBJ2-1, the V gene TRBV27; no clear D gene. CDR3 length equals 12 residues. Germline CDR1 reads MNHEY; CDR2 reads SMNVEV (reference sequence). Trimming stripped 3 bases from V and 7 bases from J, with 7 bases between. CDR3: CASSFIGNEQFF. DNA of the CDR3: TGTGCCAGCAGTTTCATAGGTAATGAGCAGTTCTTC.

CDR3 bases: TGTGCCAGCAGTTTTCTGGCCGAGCAGTACTTC. Translation: CASSFLAEQYF. The rearrangement joins TRBV6-5 to TRBJ2-5; D call uncertain. With the DNA end fitting TRBJ2-7 better, the J assignment may be wrong. This CDR3 contains 11 residues. Germline CDR1 reads MNHEY; CDR2 reads SVGAGI.

Only a few counts were recorded for this clonotype. The chain employs TRBV6-5 and TRBJ2-3, with 7 bases fitting TRBD1. The CDR3 has 16 amino acids. V was clipped by 2 bases and J by 0 bases; unmatched bases: 5. CDR1 is MNHEY and CDR2 is SVGAGI in the germline V gene. The chain's CDR3 is CASSYRWDSSTDTQYF. The CDR3 nucleotides are TGTGCCAGCAGTTACCGTTGGGACAGTAGCACAGATACGCAGTATTTT.